This T cell receptor beta chain appears in the sequencing data of a study of CD4 and CD8 cells across lung adenocarcinoma regions. V gave up 1 base and J gave up 1 base, with 4 bases separating them. The CDR3 extends over 14 amino acids. Germline V gene data show CDR1 as MNHEY and CDR2 as SVGAGI. MiXCR, applied by TCRdb to the PCR reads, yields one record per CDR3 protein. Of about 25,000 distinct CDR3 sequences listed, 50% to 55% were seen once; the top ten hold 40% to 50%. This clonotype was observed many times. The patients had localized lung adenocarcinoma, a non-small cell subtype. The TCR was taken from a male donor with lung adenocarcinoma. The CD4 and CD8 labels of this study may be unreliable. This chain joins TRBV6-5 and TRBJ2-2; D uncertain. Sequenced sample: CD8+ T cells from the center of a lung tumor. CDR3 region: CASSYLENTGELFF. The CDR3 nucleotides read TGTGCCAGCAGTTACTTGGAGAACACCGGGGAGCTGTTTTTT.